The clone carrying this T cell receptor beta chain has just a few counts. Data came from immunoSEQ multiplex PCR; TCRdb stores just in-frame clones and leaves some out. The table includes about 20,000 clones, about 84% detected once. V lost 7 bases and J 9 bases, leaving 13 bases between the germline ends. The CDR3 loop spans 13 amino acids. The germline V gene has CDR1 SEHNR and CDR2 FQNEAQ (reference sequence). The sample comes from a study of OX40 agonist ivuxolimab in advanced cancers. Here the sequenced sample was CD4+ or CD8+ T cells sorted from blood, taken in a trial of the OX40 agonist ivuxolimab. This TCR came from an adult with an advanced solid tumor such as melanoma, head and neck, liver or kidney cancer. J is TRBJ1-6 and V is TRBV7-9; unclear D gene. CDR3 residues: CASTPPAGSPLHF. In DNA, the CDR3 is TGTGCCAGCACGCCTCCAGCGGGTTCACCCCTCCACTTT.